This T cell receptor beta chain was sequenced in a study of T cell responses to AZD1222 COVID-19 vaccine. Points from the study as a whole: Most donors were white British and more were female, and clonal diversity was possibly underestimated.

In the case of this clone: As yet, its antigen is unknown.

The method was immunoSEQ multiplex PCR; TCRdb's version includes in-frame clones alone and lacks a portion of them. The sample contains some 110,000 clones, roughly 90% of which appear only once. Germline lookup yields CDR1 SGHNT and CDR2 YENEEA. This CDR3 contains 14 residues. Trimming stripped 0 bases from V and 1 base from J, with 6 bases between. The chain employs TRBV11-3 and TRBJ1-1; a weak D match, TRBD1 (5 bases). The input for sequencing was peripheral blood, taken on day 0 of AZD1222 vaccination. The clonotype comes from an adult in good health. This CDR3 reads CASSLDTGNTEAFF. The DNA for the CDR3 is TGTGCCAGCAGCTTAGATACAGGGAACACTGAAGCTTTCTTT.